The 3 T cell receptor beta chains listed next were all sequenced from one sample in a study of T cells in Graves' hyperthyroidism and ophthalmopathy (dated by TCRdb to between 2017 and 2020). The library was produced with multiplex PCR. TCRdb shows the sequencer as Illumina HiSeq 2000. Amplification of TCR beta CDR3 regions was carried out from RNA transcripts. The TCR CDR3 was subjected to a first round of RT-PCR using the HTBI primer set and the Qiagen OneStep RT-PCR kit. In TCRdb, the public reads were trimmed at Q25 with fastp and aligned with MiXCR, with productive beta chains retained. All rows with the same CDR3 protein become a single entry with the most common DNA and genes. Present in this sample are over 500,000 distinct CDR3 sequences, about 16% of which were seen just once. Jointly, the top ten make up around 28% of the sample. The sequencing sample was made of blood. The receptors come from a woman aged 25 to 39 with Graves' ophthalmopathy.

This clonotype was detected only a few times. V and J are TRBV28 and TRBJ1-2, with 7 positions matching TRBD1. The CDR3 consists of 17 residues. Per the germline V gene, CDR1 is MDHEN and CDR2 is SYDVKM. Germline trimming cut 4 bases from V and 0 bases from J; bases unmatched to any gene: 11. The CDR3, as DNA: TGTGCCAGCAGTTACCGGGACAGAGAGGCCTCTAACTATGGCTACACCTTC. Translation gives CASSYRDREASNYGYTF.

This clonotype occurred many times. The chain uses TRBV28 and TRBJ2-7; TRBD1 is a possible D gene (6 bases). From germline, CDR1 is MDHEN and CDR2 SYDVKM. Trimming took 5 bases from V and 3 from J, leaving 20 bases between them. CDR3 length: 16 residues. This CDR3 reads CASSPQPGQRIYEQYF. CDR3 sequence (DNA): TGTGCCAGCAGTCCCCAACCGGGACAACGAATCTACGAGCAGTACTTC.

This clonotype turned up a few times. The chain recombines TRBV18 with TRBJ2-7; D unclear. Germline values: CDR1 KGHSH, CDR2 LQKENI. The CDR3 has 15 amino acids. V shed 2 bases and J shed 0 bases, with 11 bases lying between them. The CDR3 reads CASSPFTGSSYEQYF. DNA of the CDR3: TGTGCCAGCTCACCATTTACCGGCAGCTCCTACGAGCAGTACTTC. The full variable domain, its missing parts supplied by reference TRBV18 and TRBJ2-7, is NAGVMQNPRHLVRRRGQEARLRCSPMKGHSHVYWYRQLPEEGLKFMVYLQKENIIDESGMPKERFSAEFPKEGPSILRIQQVVRGDSAAYFCASSPFTGSSYEQYFGPGTRLTVT.